These 29 T cell receptor beta chains were all obtained from the same sample, sequenced in a study of early T cells in non-severe SARS-CoV-2 infection. TCRdb processed the 5' RACE reads anew with MiXCR; each CDR3 protein has one entry. The data contain over 60,000 distinct CDR3 sequences, about 9% of them singletons. The sequencing input was whole blood. Receptors were obtained from an adult who was a healthcare worker with PCR-confirmed SARS-CoV-2 infection or an uninfected control (not recorded which).

The CDR3 loop is CSVEDPPSEGEFF. The CDR3, as DNA: TGCAGCGTTGAAGATCCCCCCTCTGAGGGAGAGTTCTTC. V gene TRBV29-1 combines with J gene TRBJ2-1; TRBD2 is a possible D gene (5 bases). Germline loops: CDR1 SQVTM, CDR2 ANQGSEA. The CDR3 extends over 13 amino acids. The V and J ends lost 0 bases and 14 bases respectively, with 17 bases between them.

The chain recombines TRBV7-2 with TRBJ2-1; 10 nucleotides agree with TRBD2. With 5 bases clipped from V and 4 bases from J, the junction kept 8 bases outside the gene matches. Germline loops: CDR1 SGHTA, CDR2 FQGNSA. This CDR3 is built from 16 residues. Here the CDR3 DNA reads TGTGCCAGCAGCAGAGAACTAGCGGGACCATACAATGAGCAGTTCTTC. This gives the protein CASSRELAGPYNEQFF. Based on the CDR3 plus reference TRBV7-2 and TRBJ2-1, the full variable domain is GAGVSQSPSNKVTEKGKDVELRCDPISGHTALYWYRQSLGQGLEFLIYFQGNSAPDKSGLPSDRFSAERTGGSVSTLTIQRTQQEDSAVYLCASSRELAGPYNEQFFGPGTRLTVL.

This clonotype was picked up many times. The chain employs TRBV4-1 and TRBJ2-1; 10 positions match TRBD2. The CDR3 sequence is 15 residues long. CDR1 and CDR2 from the germline V gene are MGHRA and YSYEKL. With V trimmed by 5 bases and J by 8 bases, 9 bases remained unmatched. The CDR3: CASSSRTSGWDEQFF. CDR3 sequence (DNA): TGCGCCAGCAGCTCTCGGACTAGCGGATGGGATGAGCAGTTCTTC.

This clonotype showed up just a few times. The V call is TRBV4-1, the J call TRBJ2-1; D unresolved. The V gene's germline CDR1 is MGHRA and CDR2 YSYEKL. CDR3 length: 15 amino acids. Deletions cut 4 bases from V and 1 base from J, with 11 bases between. The CDR3 DNA reads TGCGCCAGCAGCCTAATCGTGCGGTCCTACAATGAGCAGTTCTTC. It encodes CASSLIVRSYNEQFF.

This clonotype is deemed medium-sized. J is TRBJ2-5 and V is TRBV6-5, with D unclear. Trimming removed 10 bases at V and 9 bases at J, with 21 bases between. There are 13 residues in the CDR3. Germline CDR1 is MNHEY and CDR2 is SVGAGI. CDR3 sequence (DNA): TGTGCCACTGCTCGGCTGTCCCAGACGGCCCAGTACTTC. It codes for CATARLSQTAQYF.

Details on this clonotype: A much larger clone is a single base away; this may be a read error. The chain couples TRBV2 to TRBJ1-1; TRBD1 might be the D (5 bases). Germline CDR1 is SNHLY and CDR2 is FYNNEI. This CDR3 contains 13 residues. The chain's CDR3 is CASEATVNTEALF. CDR3 coding DNA: TGTGCCAGCGAAGCGACAGTTAACACTGAAGCTCTCTTT.

This clonotype was seen many times. Here the CDR3 DNA reads TGTGCCAGCAGCACGACAGGGGGCACTGAAGCTTTCTTT. Translating it yields CASSTTGGTEAFF. This chain joins TRBV7-3 and TRBJ1-1, with 9 positions matching TRBD1. CDR1 and CDR2 from the germline V gene are SGHTA and FQGTGA. This CDR3 has 13 amino acids. Trimming took 5 bases from V and 4 from J; bases not matched to a gene: 2.

This clonotype was counted a single time. The rearrangement links TRBV28 to TRBJ2-5; D perhaps matches TRBD2 (6 bases). This CDR3 has 13 amino acids. CDR1 is MDHEN and CDR2 is SYDVKM in the germline V gene. Trimming stripped 6 bases from V and 3 bases from J, with 11 bases between. The CDR3 region is CASSRTTKETQYF. CDR3 sequence (DNA): TGTGCCAGCAGCCGGACTACTAAAGAGACCCAGTACTTC.

A few counts support this clonotype. The chain is built from TRBV24-1 and TRBJ2-2, with D unresolved. Germline V CDR1 and CDR2: KGHDR, SFDVKD. This CDR3 is built from 12 residues. V was clipped by 9 bases and J by 3 bases, with 7 bases between them. CDR3 in amino acids: CATGRYTGELFF. CDR3 DNA: TGTGCCACCGGGCGGTACACCGGGGAGCTGTTTTTT.

This clonotype occurred many times. The chain joins TRBV13 to TRBJ2-5, with 7 bases that match TRBD2. Germline V lookup: CDR1 PRHDT, CDR2 FYEKMQ (reference sequence). There are 15 residues in the CDR3. V shed 3 bases, J shed 5 bases, and the junction held 9 bases outside the gene matches. The CDR3 DNA sequence: TGTGCCAGCAGCTTGCGGAGACCCGGGGGGGAGACCCAGTACTTC. Translated: CASSLRRPGGETQYF. Full variable domain (missing parts from reference TRBV13 and TRBJ2-5): AAGVIQSPRHLIKEKRETATLKCYPIPRHDTVYWYQQGPGQDPQFLISFYEKMQSDKGSIPDRFSAQQFSDYHSELNMSSLELGDSALYFCASSLRRPGGETQYFGPGTRLLVL.

The gene calls are TRBV11-2 and TRBJ2-1, with 15 bases aligning to TRBD2. The CDR3 runs 16 residues. V lost 4 bases to trimming and J lost 7 bases; unmatched junction nucleotides: 5. CDR1 is SGHAT and CDR2 is FQNNGV in the germline V gene. The CDR3 DNA follows: TGTGCCAGCAGCTCGTGGGGACTAGCGGGAGGTAATGAGCAGTTCTTC. It specifies CASSSWGLAGGNEQFF.

This clonotype was observed many times. This chain links TRBV7-2 with TRBJ2-7, with D maybe TRBD2 (5 bases). CDR1 is SGHTA and CDR2 is FQGNSA in the germline V gene. The CDR3 spans 14 residues. Trimming removed 1 base from V and 6 bases from J, with 13 bases in between. CDR3 amino acids: CASSLGRGWSEQYF. CDR3 bases: TGTGCCAGCAGCTTAGGTCGAGGGTGGAGCGAGCAGTACTTC.

This clonotype was counted many times. V gene TRBV6-2 or TRBV6-3 combines with J gene TRBJ2-7; D unclear. V lost 5 bases, J lost 4 bases, and 15 bases lay in between. Germline V gene data show CDR1 as MNHEY and CDR2 as SVGEGT. The CDR3 contains 14 residues. The chain's CDR3 is CASSVHSARYEQYF. CDR3 nucleotides: TGTGCCAGCAGTGTGCACTCGGCGCGATACGAGCAGTACTTC.

This clonotype was counted ten times or more. The chain couples TRBV10-1 to TRBJ2-3, with D possibly being TRBD1 (6 bases). Trimming took 5 bases from V and 7 from J, leaving 10 bases between them. The CDR3 length is 12 residues. Per germline, CDR1 WNHNN and CDR2 SYGVQD (reference sequence). The CDR3 region is CASSPQGYTQYF. The CDR3 DNA follows: TGCGCCAGCAGTCCACAGGGATATACGCAGTATTTT.

V gene TRBV5-1 combines with J gene TRBJ2-7; 12 bases fit TRBD2. The CDR3 has 17 amino acids. With 4 bases clipped from V and 5 bases from J, the junction kept 13 bases outside the gene matches. The germline gives CDR1 SGHRS, CDR2 YFSETQ. CDR3 sequence (DNA): TGCGCCAGCAGCATCCCTAGCGGGAGGGCCGAGAGGAACGAGCAGTACTTC. Translated, it gives CASSIPSGRAERNEQYF.

This clonotype was counted many times. The chain uses TRBV20-1 and TRBJ2-1; a weak D match, TRBD1 (6 bases). Trimming took 0 bases from V and 13 from J, leaving 22 bases between them. The CDR3 totals 15 residues. Germline V gene lookup returns CDR1 DFQATT and CDR2 SNEGSKA (reference sequence). This CDR3 reads CSARDLASQGSSQFF. The CDR3 bases are TGCAGTGCTAGAGATCTCGCTAGTCAGGGGTCCTCCCAGTTCTTC.

This clonotype was counted many times. The chain uses TRBV7-2 and TRBJ1-1; D gene uncertain. This CDR3 spans 15 amino acids. Germline V CDR1 and CDR2: SGHTA, FQGNSA. Deletions cut 5 bases from V and 5 bases from J, with 18 bases between. The CDR3 nucleotides read TGTGCCAGCAGCCCAGCTGTAGGTAAGGGAACTGAAGCTTTCTTT. This translates into CASSPAVGKGTEAFF.

The chain couples TRBV7-9 to TRBJ2-7; no reliable D call. The V end was cut by 1 base, the J end by 4 bases, with 8 bases between. The CDR3 has 13 residues. Germline CDR1 SEHNR, CDR2 FQNEAQ (reference sequence). CDR3 DNA: TGTGCCAGCAGCTTAGAATCAAGGTACGAGCAGTACTTC. It yields the protein CASSLESRYEQYF.

V and J are TRBV20-1 and TRBJ2-1, with D perhaps TRBD2 (6 bases). V lost 3 bases to trimming and J lost 4 bases, with 13 bases between them. This CDR3 has 14 residues. Looked up from germline, CDR1 is DFQATT and CDR2 is SNEGSKA (reference sequence). The CDR3 region is CSARIAAAYNEQFF. The CDR3 DNA is TGCAGTGCTAGGATAGCGGCGGCATACAATGAGCAGTTCTTC.

This clonotype came up many times. This sequence joins TRBV9 and TRBJ2-5; no definite D call. The CDR3 spans 14 residues. With 0 bases removed from V and 5 bases from J, the gap between germline ends came to 11 bases. The germline gives CDR1 SGDLS, CDR2 YYNGEE. CDR3 DNA: TGTGCCAGCAGCGTAGACCCTGAGGAGGAGACCCAGTACTTC. Its protein product is CASSVDPEEETQYF. The full variable domain, completed using reference TRBV9 and TRBJ2-5, is DSGVTQTPKHLITATGQRVTLRCSPRSGDLSVYWYQQSLDQGLQFLIQYYNGEERAKGNILERFSAQQFPDLHSELNLSSLELGDSALYFCASSVDPEEETQYFGPGTRLLVL.

The chain is built from TRBV9 and TRBJ1-1, with D unresolved. The CDR3 totals 13 residues. The germline V gene encodes CDR1 SGDLS and CDR2 YYNGEE. The V end was cut by 0 bases, the J end by 0 bases, with 3 bases between. The CDR3 DNA follows: TGTGCCAGCAGCGTAGCAGTGAACACTGAAGCTTTCTTT. Residues: CASSVAVNTEAFF.

This clonotype came up many times. The chain employs TRBV20-1 and TRBJ2-5, with 10 bases lining up with TRBD2. CDR1 DFQATT and CDR2 SNEGSKA come from the germline V gene (reference sequence). The CDR3 is 16 residues long. The V segment lost 0 bases and the J segment 2 bases; nucleotides outside the gene matches: 6. This chain's CDR3 is CSARDPSGRRQETQYF. In DNA, the CDR3 is TGCAGTGCTAGAGATCCTAGCGGGAGACGTCAAGAGACCCAGTACTTC.

This chain links TRBV24-1 with TRBJ2-1; D is undetermined. Trimming shortened V by 3 bases and J by 6 bases, and 8 bases separated the two germline ends. Germline CDR1 KGHDR, CDR2 SFDVKD. The CDR3 length is 13 residues. The CDR3 DNA sequence: TGTGCCACCAGTGATGATTGGGGCAATGAGCAGTTCTTC. This encodes CATSDDWGNEQFF.

This clonotype came up a few times. The genes are TRBV7-8 and TRBJ2-7; D tentatively reads TRBD1 or TRBD2 (6 bases each). Trimming removed 0 bases at V and 7 bases at J, with 13 bases between. This CDR3 has 14 residues. The V gene's germline CDR1 is SGHVS and CDR2 FQNEAQ. The CDR3 spells CASSLAETGGEQYF. The CDR3 nucleotides are TGTGCCAGCAGCTTAGCTGAGACAGGAGGGGAGCAGTACTTC.

This clonotype has just a few counts. The gene calls are TRBV7-2 and TRBJ2-3; 12 bases are shared with TRBD2. Trimming removed 8 bases from V and 4 bases from J; junction bases left unmatched: 10. The germline V gene has CDR1 SGHTA and CDR2 FQGNSA. The CDR3 length is 16 residues. CDR3 DNA sequence: TGTGCCAGCGGCATACTAGCGGGGGGAATGGCAGATACGCAGTATTTT. Translating it yields CASGILAGGMADTQYF.

This clonotype has more than one count but fewer than ten. The chain is built from TRBV20-1 and TRBJ2-7; 10 bases line up with TRBD1. CDR1 is DFQATT and CDR2 is SNEGSKA in the germline V gene (reference sequence). CDR3 length: 13 amino acids. V dropped 5 bases and J dropped 3; count of bases not matched to a gene: 4. Here the CDR3 DNA reads TGCAGTGCTTGCCGGGACAGGGGCTACGAGCAGTACTTC. Encoded protein: CSACRDRGYEQYF.

This clonotype was counted many times. The chain recombines TRBV5-1 with TRBJ2-5; TRBD2 might be the D (5 bases). Germline assignment: CDR1 SGHRS and CDR2 YFSETQ. Trimming cost V 0 bases and J 5 bases, with 11 bases left between them. The CDR3 runs 14 residues. The CDR3 protein is CASSLERRTETQYF. CDR3 DNA: TGCGCCAGCAGCTTGGAGCGGCGAACGGAGACCCAGTACTTC. The full variable domain, completed using reference TRBV5-1 and TRBJ2-5, is KAGVTQTPRYLIKTRGQQVTLSCSPISGHRSVSWYQQTPGQGLQFLFEYFSETQRNKGNFPGRFSGRQFSNSRSEMNVSTLELGDSALYLCASSLERRTETQYFGPGTRLLVL.

The chain has TRBV9 and TRBJ2-7, with a weak D call TRBD2 (5 bases). The CDR3 contains 14 residues. Trimming took 0 bases from V and 2 from J, leaving 9 bases between them. Germline V gene data show CDR1 as SGDLS and CDR2 as YYNGEE. CDR3 bases: TGTGCCAGCAGCGTAGAGGACTTTACCTACGAGCAGTACTTC. This translates into CASSVEDFTYEQYF. The variable domain in full, completed from reference TRBV9 and TRBJ2-7, reads DSGVTQTPKHLITATGQRVTLRCSPRSGDLSVYWYQQSLDQGLQFLIQYYNGEERAKGNILERFSAQQFPDLHSELNLSSLELGDSALYFCASSVEDFTYEQYFGPGTRLTVT.

J is TRBJ2-2 and V is TRBV7-3, with D perhaps matching TRBD1 or TRBD2 (7 bases each). Germline loops: CDR1 SGHTA, CDR2 FQGTGA. Trimming pared 4 bases from V and 6 bases from J, leaving 12 bases between. The CDR3 is made up of 14 amino acids. The CDR3 DNA reads TGTGCCAGCAGCTCAGGGGGGGTCCCCGGGGAGCTGTTTTTT. Translation gives CASSSGGVPGELFF.